The following is a T cell receptor (beta chain) sequence with its context. Its matching antigen is unknown. Sequencing used immunoSEQ multiplex PCR; TCRdb keeps in-frame clones, though not all of them. The sample comprises under 150,000 clones, around 90% of which are singletons, and roughly 5% rests with the top ten. This specimen belongs to a study of T cell responses to AZD1222 COVID-19 vaccine. Germline CDR1 reads LGHDT; CDR2 reads YNNKEL (reference sequence). CDR3 length equals 13 residues. The V end lost 4 bases, the J end lost 8 bases, and 14 bases lay between the germline ends. Study findings and constraints: Donors were mostly white British, more females; clonal diversity possibly underestimated. Across the whole spike, CD4 TCRs peaked at regions 160-218 and 743-854.

The rearrangement joins TRBV3-1 (or the pseudogene TRBV3-2) to TRBJ1-2; D remains unclear. The sequencing here drew on peripheral blood, taken on day 0 of AZD1222 vaccination. This clonotype was obtained from an adult in good health. CDR3 protein: CASSREGGSGYTF. Written as DNA, the CDR3 is TGTGCCAGCAGCCGCGAGGGAGGTAGCGGCTACACCTTC.